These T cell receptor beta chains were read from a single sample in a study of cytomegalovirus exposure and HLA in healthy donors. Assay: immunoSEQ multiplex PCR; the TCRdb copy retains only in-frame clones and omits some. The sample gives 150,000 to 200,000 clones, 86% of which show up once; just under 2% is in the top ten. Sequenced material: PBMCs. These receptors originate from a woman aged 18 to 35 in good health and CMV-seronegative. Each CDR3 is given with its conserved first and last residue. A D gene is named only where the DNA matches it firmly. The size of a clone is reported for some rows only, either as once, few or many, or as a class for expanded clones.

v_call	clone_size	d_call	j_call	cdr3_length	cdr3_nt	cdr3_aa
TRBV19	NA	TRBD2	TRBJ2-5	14	TGTGCCAGCTCCGCGGGAGGGCGACAAGAGACCCAGTACTTC	CASSAGGRQETQYF
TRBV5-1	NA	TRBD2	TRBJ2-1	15	TGCGCCAGCTGGTTGGGCGGGGGCTCCTACAATGAGCAGTTCTTC	CASWLGGGSYNEQFF
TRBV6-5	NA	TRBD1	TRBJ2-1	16	TGTGCCAGCAGTTACTCGGGGACAGGGCTTTTTCATGAGCAGTTCTTC	CASSYSGTGLFHEQFF
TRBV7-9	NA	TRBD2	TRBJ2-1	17	TGTGCCAGCAGCCCCGGGACTAGCGGGAGCTCCTACAATGAGCAGTTCTTC	CASSPGTSGSSYNEQFF
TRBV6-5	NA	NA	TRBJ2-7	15	TGTACCAGCAGCCCTAGGGGCGCTTTTCCCTACGAGCAGTACTTC	CTSSPRGAFPYEQYF
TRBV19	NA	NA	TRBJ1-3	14	TGTGCCAGTAGTCAGCGGGGAACTGGAAACACCATATATTTT	CASSQRGTGNTIYF
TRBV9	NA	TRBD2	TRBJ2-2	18	TGTGCCAGCAGCGTAGCCCCCGGGACTAGCGGGGGGTCCGGGGAGCTGTTTTTT	CASSVAPGTSGGSGELFF
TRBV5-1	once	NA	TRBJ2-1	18	TGCGCCAGCAGCTTGGATGTTAAGGCGAAGCGCTCCTACAATGAGCAGTTCTTC	CASSLDVKAKRSYNEQFF
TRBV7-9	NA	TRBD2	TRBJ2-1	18	TGTTCCAGCAGCTCTCTGACTAGCGGGAGGGGCCCCTACAATGAGCAGTTCTTC	CSSSSLTSGRGPYNEQFF
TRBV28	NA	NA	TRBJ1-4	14	TGTGCCAGCAGTTTAGGAGGAAATAATGAAAAACTGTTTTTT	CASSLGGNNEKLFF
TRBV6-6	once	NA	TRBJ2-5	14	TGTGCCAGCAGTTACTCGAATCAGGGGGAGACCCAGTACTTC	CASSYSNQGETQYF
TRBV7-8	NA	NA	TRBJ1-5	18	TGTGCCAGCAGCTTAGCGCGGTTTAGGCGGGAAGAAAATCAGCCCCAGCATTTT	CASSLARFRREENQPQHF
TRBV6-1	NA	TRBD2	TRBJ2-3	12	TGTGCCAGCACTAGCGGGGGCGATACGCAGTATTTT	CASTSGGDTQYF
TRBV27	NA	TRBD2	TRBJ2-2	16	TGTGCCAGCAGTTTGTCGCTAGCGGGAGTTACCGGGGAGCTGTTTTTT	CASSLSLAGVTGELFF
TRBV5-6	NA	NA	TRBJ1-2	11	TGTGCCAGCAGCGGGCTACATGGCTACACCTTT	CASSGLHGYTF
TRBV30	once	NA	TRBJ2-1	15	TGTGCCCTGGATAACGGACTGACTCTTTACAATGAGCAGTTCTTC	CALDNGLTLYNEQFF
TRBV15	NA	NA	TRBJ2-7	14	TGTGCCACCAGCAGAGAGGCCGGGTCCTACGAGCAGTACTTC	CATSREAGSYEQYF
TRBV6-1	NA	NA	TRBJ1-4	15	TGTGCCAGCAGTGAAACCTTTGGGAGGGATGAAAAACTGTTTTTT	CASSETFGRDEKLFF
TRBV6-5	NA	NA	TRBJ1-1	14	TGTGCCAGCAGTTACTCAGACTGGTACACTGAAGCTTTCTTT	CASSYSDWYTEAFF
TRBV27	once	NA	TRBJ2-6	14	TGTGCCAGCATGTCCGGGGTAGGGGCCAACGTCCTGACTTTC	CASMSGVGANVLTF
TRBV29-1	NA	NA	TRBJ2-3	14	TGCAGCGTCCCGGGGGGCGGGGGCACAGATACGCAGTATTTT	CSVPGGGGTDTQYF
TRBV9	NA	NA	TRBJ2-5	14	TGTGCCAGCAGCGTAGAGCCAGGGGGGGAGACCCAGTACTTC	CASSVEPGGETQYF
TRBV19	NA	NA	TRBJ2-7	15	TGTGCCAGTAGTCCCCAGACAGGGGAGGGCTACGAGCAGTACTTC	CASSPQTGEGYEQYF
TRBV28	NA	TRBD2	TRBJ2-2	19	TGTGCCAGCAGTTTATCCCCGGGGGGGCGTTTAAAGCCCACCGGGGAGCTGTTTTTT	CASSLSPGGRLKPTGELFF
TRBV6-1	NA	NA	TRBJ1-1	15	TGTGCCAGCAGTCTAGGGGAGGAGTCAAACACTGAAGCTTTCTTT	CASSLGEESNTEAFF
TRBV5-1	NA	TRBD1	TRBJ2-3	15	TGCGCCAGCAGCGCCACCGGGACAGAAGGAGATACGCAGTATTTT	CASSATGTEGDTQYF
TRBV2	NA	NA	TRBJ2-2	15	TGTGCCGGATTCCACCGGGGGTCGAACACCGGGGAGCTGTTTTTT	CAGFHRGSNTGELFF
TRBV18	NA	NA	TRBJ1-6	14	TGTGCCAGCTCACCACCTTTACAGGGAAGCCCCCTCCACTTT	CASSPPLQGSPLHF
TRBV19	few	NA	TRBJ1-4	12	TGTGCCAGTAGTACCCCTGCGCTAAAACTGTTTTTT	CASSTPALKLFF
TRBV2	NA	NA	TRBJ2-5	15	TGTGCCAGCAGTGCCTCTCATGGGGCGGGGGAGACCCAGTACTTC	CASSASHGAGETQYF
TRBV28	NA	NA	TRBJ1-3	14	TGTGCCAGCAGGCGGACACCCTCTGGAAACACCATATATTTT	CASRRTPSGNTIYF